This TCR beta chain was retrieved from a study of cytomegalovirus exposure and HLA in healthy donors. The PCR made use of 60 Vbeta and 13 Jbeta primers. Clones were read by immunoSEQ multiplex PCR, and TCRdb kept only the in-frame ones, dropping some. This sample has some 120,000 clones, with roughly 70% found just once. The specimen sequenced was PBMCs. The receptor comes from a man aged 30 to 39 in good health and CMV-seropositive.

CDR3: CASSVVTGLNTEAFF. As DNA, the CDR3 is TGTGCCAGCAGCGTAGTAACAGGGTTGAACACTGAAGCTTTCTTT. The chain has TRBV9 and TRBJ1-1; D possibly corresponds to TRBD1 (6 bases). The length of the CDR3 is 15 residues. V was cut by 0 bases and J by 0 bases, with 9 bases left in between. Germline V gene sequence: CDR1 SGDLS, CDR2 YYNGEE.